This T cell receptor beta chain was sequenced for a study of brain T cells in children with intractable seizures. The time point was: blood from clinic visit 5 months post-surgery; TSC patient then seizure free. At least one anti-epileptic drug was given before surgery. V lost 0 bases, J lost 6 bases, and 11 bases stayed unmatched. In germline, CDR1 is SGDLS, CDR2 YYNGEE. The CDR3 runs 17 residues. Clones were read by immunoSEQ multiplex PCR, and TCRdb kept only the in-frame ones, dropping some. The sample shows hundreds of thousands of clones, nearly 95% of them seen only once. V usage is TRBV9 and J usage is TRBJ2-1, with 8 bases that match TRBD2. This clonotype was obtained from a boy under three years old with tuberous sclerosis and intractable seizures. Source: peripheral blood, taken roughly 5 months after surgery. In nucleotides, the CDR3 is TGTGCCAGCAGCGTAGGGGCTGGGGCGGGAGGCGGCAATGAGCAGTTCTTC. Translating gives CASSVGAGAGGGNEQFF.